This TCR beta chain was recovered during a study of vaccination effects on CD4 cells after COVID-19. Study-wide results and limits: Convalescent patients in the study were few, and early post-infection timepoints were absent. Healthy vaccine recipients' vaccine-induced clones were almost all SARS-CoV-2 mono-reactive. Marked clonal contraction was seen late after vaccination (in both infection- and vaccine-induced clones).

Turning to this clone: Its antigen is not known.

ViraFEST expansion of antigen-specific CD4+ T cells with viral peptide pools preceded sequencing. Subsequent to 10 days of culture, CD4+ T cells were isolated. Each participant was given two doses of one vaccine (BNT162b2 or mRNA-1273). Half-medium replacement with IL-2 medium occurred on days 3 and 7. Here immunoSEQ multiplex PCR was the method, and the copy in TCRdb shows in-frame clones only, minus some. The profile shows about 69,000 clones, 74% of them singletons. This CDR3 region has 13 residues. V lost 5 bases, J lost 4 bases, and 10 bases lay in between. The germline gives CDR1 KGHDR, CDR2 SFDVKD.

The TCR originated in a human donor who received a COVID-19 vaccine. The chain is built from TRBV24-1 and TRBJ2-5, with a tentative D call TRBD2 (5 bases). The specimen was CD4+ T cells from PBMCs cultured with HCoV-229E spike peptides, collected after COVID-19 vaccination. In DNA form, the CDR3 reads TGTGCCACCAGTGTTGAGGGAAGAGAGACCCAGTACTTC. Encoded protein: CATSVEGRETQYF.